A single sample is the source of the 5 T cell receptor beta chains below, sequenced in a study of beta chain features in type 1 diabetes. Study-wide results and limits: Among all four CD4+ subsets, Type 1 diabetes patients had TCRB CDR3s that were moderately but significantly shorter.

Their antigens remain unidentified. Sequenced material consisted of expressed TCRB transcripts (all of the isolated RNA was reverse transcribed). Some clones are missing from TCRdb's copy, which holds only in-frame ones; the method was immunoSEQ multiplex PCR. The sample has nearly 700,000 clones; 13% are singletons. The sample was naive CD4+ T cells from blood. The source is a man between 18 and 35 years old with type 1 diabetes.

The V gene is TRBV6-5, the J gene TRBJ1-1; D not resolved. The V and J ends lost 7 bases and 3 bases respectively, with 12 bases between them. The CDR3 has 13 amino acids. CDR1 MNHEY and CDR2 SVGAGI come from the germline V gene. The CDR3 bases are TGTGCCAGCACGAACGAAAGGGACACTGAAGCTTTCTTT. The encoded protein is CASTNERDTEAFF.

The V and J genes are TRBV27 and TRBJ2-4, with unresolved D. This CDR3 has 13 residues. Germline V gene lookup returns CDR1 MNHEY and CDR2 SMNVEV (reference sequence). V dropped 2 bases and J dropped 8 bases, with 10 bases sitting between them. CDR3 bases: TGTGCCAGCAGTTTAGTCCCTGGAGACATTCAGTACTTC. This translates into CASSLVPGDIQYF.

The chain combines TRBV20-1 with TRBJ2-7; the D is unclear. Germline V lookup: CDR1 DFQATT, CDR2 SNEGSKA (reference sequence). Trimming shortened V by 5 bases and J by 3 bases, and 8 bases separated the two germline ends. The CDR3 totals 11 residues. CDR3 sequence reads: CSAVTVYEQYF. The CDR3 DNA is TGCAGTGCTGTAACAGTCTACGAGCAGTACTTC.

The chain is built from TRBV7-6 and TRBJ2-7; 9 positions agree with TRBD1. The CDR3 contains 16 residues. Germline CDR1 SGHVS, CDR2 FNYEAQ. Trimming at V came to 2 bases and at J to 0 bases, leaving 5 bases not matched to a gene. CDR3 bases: TGTGCCAGCAGCTTATTAGGGACAGGGACCTCCTACGAGCAGTACTTC. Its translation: CASSLLGTGTSYEQYF. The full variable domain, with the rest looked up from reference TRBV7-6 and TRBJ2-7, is GAGVSQSPRYKVTKRGQDVALRCDPISGHVSLYWYRQALGQGPEFLTYFNYEAQQDKSGLPNDRFSAERPEGSISTLTIQRTEQRDSAMYRCASSLLGTGTSYEQYFGPGTRLTVT.

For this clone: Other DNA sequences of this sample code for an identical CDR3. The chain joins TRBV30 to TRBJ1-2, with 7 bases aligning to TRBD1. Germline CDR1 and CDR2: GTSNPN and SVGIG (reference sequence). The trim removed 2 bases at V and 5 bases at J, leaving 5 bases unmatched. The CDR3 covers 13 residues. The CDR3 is CAWSSGTAYGYTF. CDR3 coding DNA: TGTGCCTGGAGTTCAGGGACAGCATATGGCTACACCTTC.